A selection of T cell receptor beta chains follows, all from one sample in a study of T cells in Graves' hyperthyroidism and ophthalmopathy. TCRdb passed the multiplex PCR reads through MiXCR, listing each CDR3 protein once. The sample has 530,000 or so distinct CDR3 sequences; 17% are singletons. The sequenced sample consisted of blood. These receptors were taken from a young woman with Graves' ophthalmopathy. Both conserved end residues are part of each CDR3. Fields, in order: CDR3 protein, CDR3 DNA, D gene, clone size, V gene, J gene. The D gene is left open where the match is weak. Some rows have no size entry. The others give once, few or many, or a class for an expanded clone.

CDR3aa: CASSLGGQGENEQFF
CDR3nt: TGTGCCAGCAGTTTAGGTGGACAGGGGGAAAATGAGCAGTTCTTC
d_gene: TRBD1
abundance: many
v_gene: TRBV28
j_gene: TRBJ2-1

CDR3aa: CSAREPSGRNFGQYF
CDR3nt: TGCAGTGCTAGAGAACCTAGCGGGAGAAATTTTGGGCAGTACTTC
d_gene: TRBD2
abundance: many
v_gene: TRBV20-1
j_gene: TRBJ2-7

CDR3aa: CASSETGTSSDTQYF
CDR3nt: TGTGCCAGCAGCGAAACAGGGACTAGCAGCGATACGCAGTATTTT
d_gene: TRBD2
abundance: many
v_gene: TRBV7-9
j_gene: TRBJ2-3

CDR3aa: CASSPRTSGGTVETQYF
CDR3nt: TGTGCCAGCAGCCCCCGGACTAGCGGGGGGACCGTAGAGACCCAGTACTTC
d_gene: TRBD2
abundance: -
v_gene: TRBV7-9
j_gene: TRBJ2-5

CDR3aa: CASSSPGEASPYSNQPQHF
CDR3nt: TGCGCCAGCAGCAGCCCCGGGGAGGCGTCTCCCTATAGCAATCAGCCCCAGCATTTT
d_gene: -
abundance: many
v_gene: TRBV5-1
j_gene: TRBJ1-5

CDR3aa: CATGVTSNTGELFF
CDR3nt: TGTGCCACGGGGGTGACCTCGAACACCGGGGAGCTGTTTTTT
d_gene: -
abundance: few
v_gene: TRBV24-1
j_gene: TRBJ2-2

CDR3aa: CASSLAPSGRIYEQFF
CDR3nt: TGTGCCAGCAGTTTGGCCCCTAGCGGGAGGATATATGAGCAGTTCTTC
d_gene: TRBD2
abundance: many
v_gene: TRBV28
j_gene: TRBJ2-1

CDR3aa: CASSSRFKYEQFF
CDR3nt: TGTGCCAGCAGTTCTCGGTTCAAGTATGAGCAGTTCTTC
d_gene: -
abundance: -
v_gene: TRBV5-4
j_gene: TRBJ2-1

CDR3aa: CASSFAGGPYEQYF
CDR3nt: TGTGCCAGCAGTTTCGCGGGGGGTCCCTACGAGCAGTACTTC
d_gene: TRBD2
abundance: -
v_gene: TRBV27
j_gene: TRBJ2-7

CDR3aa: CASSFGGQNTEAFF
CDR3nt: TGCGCCAGCAGCTTTGGGGGGCAGAACACTGAAGCTTTCTTT
d_gene: -
abundance: few
v_gene: TRBV5-1
j_gene: TRBJ1-1

CDR3aa: CASSRGTVVGTEAFF
CDR3nt: TGTGCCAGCAGCCGCGGGACGGTTGTTGGCACTGAAGCTTTCTTT
d_gene: -
abundance: many
v_gene: TRBV3-1
j_gene: TRBJ1-1

CDR3aa: CASSYPTQRGGYTF
CDR3nt: TGTGCCAGCAGTTACCCCACGCAGCGGGGAGGCTACACCTTC
d_gene: -
abundance: many
v_gene: TRBV6-5
j_gene: TRBJ1-2

CDR3aa: CASSVEDEQFF
CDR3nt: TGTGCCAGCAGCGTAGAAGATGAGCAGTTCTTC
d_gene: -
abundance: few
v_gene: TRBV9
j_gene: TRBJ2-1

CDR3aa: CASKNRTYYGYTF
CDR3nt: TGTGCCAGCAAAAACCGCACCTACTATGGCTACACCTTC
d_gene: -
abundance: few
v_gene: TRBV6-1
j_gene: TRBJ1-2

CDR3aa: CVSSPPGWTDGYTF
CDR3nt: TGTGTCAGCAGCCCCCCCGGGTGGACTGACGGCTACACCTTC
d_gene: -
abundance: -
v_gene: TRBV12-3/TRBV12-4
j_gene: TRBJ1-2

CDR3aa: CASSWGLGGDTQYF
CDR3nt: TGTGCCAGCAGTTGGGGACTAGGGGGGGATACGCAGTATTTT
d_gene: TRBD2
abundance: -
v_gene: TRBV6-1
j_gene: TRBJ2-3

CDR3aa: CASSLEGTGGAGHGYTF
CDR3nt: TGTGCCAGCAGCTTAGAGGGGACAGGGGGCGCGGGTCATGGCTACACCTTC
d_gene: TRBD1
abundance: many
v_gene: TRBV11-2
j_gene: TRBJ1-2

CDR3aa: CASSIQGGPEAFF
CDR3nt: TGTGCCAGTAGTATCCAGGGAGGGCCTGAAGCTTTCTTT
d_gene: -
abundance: -
v_gene: TRBV19
j_gene: TRBJ1-1

CDR3aa: CASNFGYTF
CDR3nt: TGTGCCAGCAATTTTGGCTACACCTTC
d_gene: -
abundance: few
v_gene: TRBV9
j_gene: TRBJ1-2

CDR3aa: CSASETFTDTQYF
CDR3nt: TGCAGTGCTAGCGAAACTTTCACAGATACGCAGTATTTT
d_gene: -
abundance: many
v_gene: TRBV20-1
j_gene: TRBJ2-3

CDR3aa: CASSYVSQYNGQFF
CDR3nt: TGTGCCAGCAGCTATGTGTCACAATACAATGGGCAGTTCTTC
d_gene: -
abundance: -
v_gene: TRBV11-2
j_gene: TRBJ2-1

CDR3aa: CASSQDLRQGTTGELFF
CDR3nt: TGTGCCAGCAGCCAAGATCTCCGACAGGGTACCACCGGGGAGCTGTTTTTT
d_gene: TRBD1
abundance: -
v_gene: TRBV7-9
j_gene: TRBJ2-2

CDR3aa: CASSLSYNDSPLHF
CDR3nt: TGTGCCAGCAGTCTGAGCTATAATGATTCACCCCTCCACTTT
d_gene: -
abundance: few
v_gene: TRBV12-3/TRBV12-4
j_gene: TRBJ1-6

CDR3aa: CASSSRSAQVGVPPEAFF
CDR3nt: TGTGCCAGTAGCTCGAGATCCGCGCAGGTAGGAGTACCCCCTGAAGCTTTCTTT
d_gene: -
abundance: few
v_gene: TRBV19
j_gene: TRBJ1-1

CDR3aa: CASSRGTVNQPQHF
CDR3nt: TGTGCCAGCAGCAGGGGGACAGTAAATCAGCCCCAGCATTTT
d_gene: TRBD1
abundance: many
v_gene: TRBV28
j_gene: TRBJ1-5

CDR3aa: CATSTTNRDAQPQHF
CDR3nt: TGTGCCACCAGCACCACGAACAGGGACGCTCAGCCCCAGCATTTT
d_gene: -
abundance: -
v_gene: TRBV15
j_gene: TRBJ1-5

CDR3aa: CASSVGGLAGMNEQFF
CDR3nt: TGTGCCAGCAGCGTAGGAGGACTAGCGGGAATGAATGAGCAGTTCTTC
d_gene: TRBD2
abundance: -
v_gene: TRBV9
j_gene: TRBJ2-1

CDR3aa: CASSPSASGSWNEQFF
CDR3nt: TGCGCCAGCAGCCCAAGCGCTAGCGGGAGCTGGAATGAGCAGTTCTTC
d_gene: TRBD2
abundance: few
v_gene: TRBV5-1
j_gene: TRBJ2-1

CDR3aa: CATREGSYEQYF
CDR3nt: TGTGCGACCAGAGAGGGGTCCTACGAGCAGTACTTC
d_gene: -
abundance: many
v_gene: TRBV28
j_gene: TRBJ2-7

CDR3aa: CASSYSELGGLRDNEQFF
CDR3nt: TGTGCCAGCAGTTACTCGGAGTTGGGCGGGCTCCGCGACAATGAGCAGTTCTTC
d_gene: -
abundance: -
v_gene: TRBV6-2/TRBV6-3
j_gene: TRBJ2-1

CDR3aa: CASAPTGGAYTEAFF
CDR3nt: TGTGCTAGTGCCCCGACAGGGGGCGCGTACACTGAAGCTTTCTTT
d_gene: TRBD1
abundance: few
v_gene: TRBV12-5
j_gene: TRBJ1-1

CDR3aa: CASSSQTRYPYEQYF
CDR3nt: TGTGCCAGCAGCTCCCAGACCCGATATCCCTACGAGCAGTACTTC
d_gene: -
abundance: -
v_gene: TRBV7-9
j_gene: TRBJ2-7

CDR3aa: CASSLIRQGAYEQYF
CDR3nt: TGTGCCAGCAGCCTTATCCGACAGGGGGCCTACGAGCAGTACTTC
d_gene: TRBD1
abundance: -
v_gene: TRBV28
j_gene: TRBJ2-7

CDR3aa: CASSYGYSNQPQHF
CDR3nt: TGTGCCAGCAGTTATGGGTATAGCAATCAGCCCCAGCATTTT
d_gene: -
abundance: -
v_gene: TRBV6-2/TRBV6-3
j_gene: TRBJ1-5

CDR3aa: CASSKQEPYEQYF
CDR3nt: TGTGCCAGCAGTAAACAGGAACCCTACGAGCAGTACTTC
d_gene: -
abundance: many
v_gene: TRBV6-2/TRBV6-3
j_gene: TRBJ2-7

CDR3aa: CASSYQSFRELFF
CDR3nt: TGTGCCAGCAGTTACCAGTCTTTCCGGGAGCTGTTTTTT
d_gene: -
abundance: few
v_gene: TRBV6-5
j_gene: TRBJ2-2

CDR3aa: CASSSGQKNEKLFF
CDR3nt: TGTGCCAGCAGTTCGGGACAGAAGAACGAAAAACTGTTTTTT
d_gene: TRBD1
abundance: many
v_gene: TRBV6-5
j_gene: TRBJ1-4

CDR3aa: CASSGRALRTDTQYF
CDR3nt: TGTGCCAGCAGTGGCAGGGCCCTTCGCACAGATACGCAGTATTTT
d_gene: -
abundance: many
v_gene: TRBV2
j_gene: TRBJ2-3

CDR3aa: CASSVFSVFAYPPEAFF
CDR3nt: TGTGCCAGCAGCGTATTCTCCGTGTTTGCATATCCCCCTGAAGCTTTCTTT
d_gene: -
abundance: many
v_gene: TRBV9
j_gene: TRBJ1-1

CDR3aa: CASSQESGNYEQYF
CDR3nt: TGCGCCAGCAGCCAAGAGAGCGGGAATTACGAGCAGTACTTC
d_gene: TRBD2
abundance: few
v_gene: TRBV4-1
j_gene: TRBJ2-7

CDR3aa: CASSTTGTSLYF
CDR3nt: TGTGCCAGCAGTACGACCGGGACTAGCTTGTACTTC
d_gene: TRBD2
abundance: -
v_gene: TRBV6-2/TRBV6-3
j_gene: TRBJ2-5